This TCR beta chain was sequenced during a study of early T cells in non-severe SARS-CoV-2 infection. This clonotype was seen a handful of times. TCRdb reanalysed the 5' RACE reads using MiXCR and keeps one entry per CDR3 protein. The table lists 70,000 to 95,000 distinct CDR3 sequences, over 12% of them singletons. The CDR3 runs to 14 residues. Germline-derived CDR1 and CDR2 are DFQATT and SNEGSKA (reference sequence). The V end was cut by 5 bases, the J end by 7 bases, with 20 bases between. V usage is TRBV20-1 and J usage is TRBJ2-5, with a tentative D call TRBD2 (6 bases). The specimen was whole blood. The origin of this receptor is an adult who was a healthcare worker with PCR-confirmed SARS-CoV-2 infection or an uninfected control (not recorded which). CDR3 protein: CSALEEGYRGTQYF. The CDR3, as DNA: TGCAGTGCTCTGGAGGAGGGATACCGGGGGACCCAGTACTTC.